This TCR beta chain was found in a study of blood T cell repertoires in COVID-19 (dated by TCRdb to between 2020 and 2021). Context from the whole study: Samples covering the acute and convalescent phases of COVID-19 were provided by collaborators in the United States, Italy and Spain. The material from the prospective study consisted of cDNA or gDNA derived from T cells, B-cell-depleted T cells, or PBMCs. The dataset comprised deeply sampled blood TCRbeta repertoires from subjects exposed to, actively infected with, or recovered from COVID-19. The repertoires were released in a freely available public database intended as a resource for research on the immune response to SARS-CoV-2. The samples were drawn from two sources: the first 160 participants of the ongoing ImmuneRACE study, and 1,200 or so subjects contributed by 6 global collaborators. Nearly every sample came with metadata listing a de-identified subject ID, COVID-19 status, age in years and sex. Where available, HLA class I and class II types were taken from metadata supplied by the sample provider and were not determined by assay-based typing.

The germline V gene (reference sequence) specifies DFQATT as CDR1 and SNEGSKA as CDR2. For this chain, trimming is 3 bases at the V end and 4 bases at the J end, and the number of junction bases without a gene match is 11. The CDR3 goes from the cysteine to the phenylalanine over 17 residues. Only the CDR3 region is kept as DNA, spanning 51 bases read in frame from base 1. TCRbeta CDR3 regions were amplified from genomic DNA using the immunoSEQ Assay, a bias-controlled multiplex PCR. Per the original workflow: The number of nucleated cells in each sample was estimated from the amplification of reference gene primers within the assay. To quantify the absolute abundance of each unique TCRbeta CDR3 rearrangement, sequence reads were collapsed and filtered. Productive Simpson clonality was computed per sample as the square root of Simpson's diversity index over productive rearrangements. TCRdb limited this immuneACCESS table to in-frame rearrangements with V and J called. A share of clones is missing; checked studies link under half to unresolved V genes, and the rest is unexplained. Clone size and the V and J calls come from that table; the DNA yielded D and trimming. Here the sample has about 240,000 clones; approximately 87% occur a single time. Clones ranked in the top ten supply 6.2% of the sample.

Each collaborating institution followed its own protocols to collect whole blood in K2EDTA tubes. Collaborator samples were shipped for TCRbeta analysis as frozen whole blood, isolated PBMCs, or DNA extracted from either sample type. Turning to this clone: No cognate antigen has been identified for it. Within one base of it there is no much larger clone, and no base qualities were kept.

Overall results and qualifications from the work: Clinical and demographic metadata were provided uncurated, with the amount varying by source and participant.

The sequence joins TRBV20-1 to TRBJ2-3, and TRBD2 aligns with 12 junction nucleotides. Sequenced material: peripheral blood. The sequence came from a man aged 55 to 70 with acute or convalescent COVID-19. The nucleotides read TGCAGTGCTAGTTGGCTAGCGGGAGGGCCAAGGGCAGATACGCAGTATTTT. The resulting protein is CSASWLAGGPRADTQYF.